This T cell receptor beta chain was recovered during a study of shared clonotypes between healthy human individuals. In the case of this clone: Its cognate antigen is unknown.

Profiled with immunoSEQ multiplex PCR; TCRdb holds only in-frame clones, not every one. The data contain around 2,000,000 clones, about 92% of them singletons. The CDR3 sequence is 11 residues long. CDR1 SQVTM and CDR2 ANQGSEA come from the germline V gene. Study-level findings and limits: Specimens sampled were limited to blood, with tissue repertoires likely differing. Generation probability values for non-shared clonotypes were lower than those for clonotypes shared by all four donors. Around 5% of naive CD4 clonotypes were common to a handful of donors. Among donors, sharing of clonotypes was expected to be affected by sequencing depth.

Terminally differentiated effector memory CD45RA+ cells were left out of the naive CD8 fraction, which was CD45RO-negative and positively selected for CCR7. The chain is built from TRBV29-1 and TRBJ2-7, with D perhaps TRBD1 or TRBD2 (5 bases each). This TCR was sampled from a man aged 18 to 29 in good health. Some clones in this sample may be carry-over from other donors' samples. Sequences were obtained from naive CD8+ T cells from PBMCs. The chain's CDR3 is CSGGTSYEQYF. The CDR3 DNA reads TGCAGTGGGGGTACGTCCTACGAGCAGTACTTC.